This T cell receptor beta chain is drawn from a study of CD8 T cells in ankylosing spondylitis. Looked up from germline, CDR1 is MNHNS and CDR2 is SASEGT. V dropped 7 bases and J dropped 4 bases, with 8 bases sitting between them. This CDR3 is built from 13 residues. Via MiXCR, TCRdb re-called the 5' RACE reads, giving one row per CDR3 protein. The sample has 30,000 to 45,000 distinct CDR3 sequences, 10% seen once; the top ten hold around 16%. V and J are TRBV6-1 and TRBJ1-6; D gene uncertain. The origin of this receptor is a male donor with ankylosing spondylitis or in good health (not recorded which). The sequenced sample consisted of blood, either unsorted or a sorted T cell fraction (not recorded which). The CDR3 is CASNGPYNSPLHF. In DNA form, the CDR3 reads TGTGCCAGCAATGGACCGTATAATTCACCCCTCCACTTT.